A selection of T cell receptor beta chains follows, all from one sample in a study of T cells in Graves' hyperthyroidism and ophthalmopathy. TCRdb re-analysed the multiplex PCR reads in MiXCR, keeping a single row per CDR3 protein. Here the sample spans about 410,000 distinct CDR3 sequences, roughly 14% being singletons. Sequencing was done on a sample of blood. Receptors originate from a woman in her 30s with Graves' ophthalmopathy. Each CDR3 is given with its conserved first and last residue. Fields, in order: V gene, J gene, CDR3 protein.

V: TRBV28
J: TRBJ1-2
CDR3: CASSGFRGYGYTF

V: TRBV5-1
J: TRBJ1-1
CDR3: CASSLRGEAFF

V: TRBV28
J: TRBJ1-6
CDR3: CASTPPRGPLHF

V: TRBV12-3/TRBV12-4
J: TRBJ2-7
CDR3: CASSPKGQYEQYF

V: TRBV4-2
J: TRBJ2-6
CDR3: CASSQDSRGSGANVLTF

V: TRBV5-1
J: TRBJ1-6
CDR3: CASSLVREGPSPLHF

V: TRBV20-1
J: TRBJ1-2
CDR3: CSAEQSGGALDYGYTF

V: TRBV6-1
J: TRBJ1-2
CDR3: CASSPTGAINGYTF

V: TRBV9
J: TRBJ2-3
CDR3: CASSVGVFADTQYF

V: TRBV15
J: TRBJ2-7
CDR3: CATSGRQTYEQYF

V: TRBV6-1
J: TRBJ1-4
CDR3: CASSTDSSNEKLFF

V: TRBV6-1
J: TRBJ2-3
CDR3: CATQDRDTQYF

V: TRBV28
J: TRBJ2-1
CDR3: CASSRTGISSYNEQFF

V: TRBV6-1
J: TRBJ2-6
CDR3: CASRTPGANVLTF

V: TRBV24-1
J: TRBJ2-1
CDR3: CATSDAGVPEQFF

V: TRBV2
J: TRBJ2-5
CDR3: CASTGFQETQYF

V: TRBV28
J: TRBJ2-5
CDR3: CASRIADETQYF

V: TRBV19
J: TRBJ2-1
CDR3: CASSIDRGTSGLSYNEQFF

V: TRBV9
J: TRBJ2-7
CDR3: CASSRAGDGYEQYF

V: TRBV20-1
J: TRBJ2-2
CDR3: CSARRQVDTGELFF

V: TRBV27
J: TRBJ1-1
CDR3: CASSLYSAGYLDTEAFF

V: TRBV20-1
J: TRBJ2-1
CDR3: CSANILAGNEQFF

V: TRBV7-9
J: TRBJ2-1
CDR3: CASRPPIFPTSGGAYEQFF

V: TRBV7-9
J: TRBJ2-7
CDR3: CASSFPRQDKVSYEQYF

V: TRBV3-1
J: TRBJ2-2
CDR3: CASSPSSSTGELFF

V: TRBV20-1
J: TRBJ2-2
CDR3: CSARPWTGAGGELFF

V: TRBV7-8
J: TRBJ1-1
CDR3: CASSLSGKGIPLNTEAFF

V: TRBV5-1
J: TRBJ2-1
CDR3: CASSSGRFNEQFF

V: TRBV2
J: TRBJ1-5
CDR3: CASKGGQAAQHF

V: TRBV2
J: TRBJ2-7
CDR3: CASSPGFLLTYEQYF

V: TRBV5-1
J: TRBJ1-2
CDR3: CASSDRTGGNYGYTF

V: TRBV6-5
J: TRBJ1-4
CDR3: CASIPRGGNQANEKLFF

V: TRBV5-5
J: TRBJ2-3
CDR3: CASSANRGLDTQYF

V: TRBV6-1
J: TRBJ1-2
CDR3: CASSGQREDGYTF

V: TRBV20-1
J: TRBJ2-2
CDR3: CSASFTGELFF

V: TRBV27
J: TRBJ2-2
CDR3: CASSLWVSGELFF

V: TRBV20-1
J: TRBJ1-2
CDR3: CSAKDRIGYTF

V: TRBV29-1
J: TRBJ2-7
CDR3: CSVDPGGYEQYF

V: TRBV2
J: TRBJ1-1
CDR3: CASSLSSGTANTEAFF

V: TRBV3-1
J: TRBJ2-3
CDR3: CASSQGGNRATDTQYF

V: TRBV6-1
J: TRBJ2-3
CDR3: CASSSAVGDTQYF

V: TRBV27
J: TRBJ2-3
CDR3: CASSLQPGAPDTQYF

V: TRBV19
J: TRBJ1-6
CDR3: CASSISGTPGSPLHF

V: TRBV28
J: TRBJ2-2
CDR3: CASRLARTGWGVNGELFF

V: TRBV28
J: TRBJ1-6
CDR3: CAGLPCRKSYNSPLHF

V: TRBV20-1
J: TRBJ1-5
CDR3: CSARGRQGVNQPQHF

V: TRBV27
J: TRBJ1-2
CDR3: CASQISGTGIYGYTF